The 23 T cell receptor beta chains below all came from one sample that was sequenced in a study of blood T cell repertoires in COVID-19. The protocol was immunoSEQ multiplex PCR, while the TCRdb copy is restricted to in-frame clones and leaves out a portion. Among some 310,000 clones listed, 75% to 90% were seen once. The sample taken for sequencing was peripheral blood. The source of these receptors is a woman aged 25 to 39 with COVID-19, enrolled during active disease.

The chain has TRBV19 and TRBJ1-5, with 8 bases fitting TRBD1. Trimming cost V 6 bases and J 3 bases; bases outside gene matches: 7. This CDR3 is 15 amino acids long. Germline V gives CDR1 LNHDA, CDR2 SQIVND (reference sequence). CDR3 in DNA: TGTGCCAGTAGAACCCGGACAGGGTACAATCAGCCCCAGCATTTT. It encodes CASRTRTGYNQPQHF. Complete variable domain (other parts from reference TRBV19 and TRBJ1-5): DGGITQSPKYLFRKEGQNVTLSCEQNLNHDAMYWYRQDPGQGLRLIYYSQIVNDFQKGDIAEGYSVSREKKESFPLTVTSAQKNPTAFYLCASRTRTGYNQPQHFGDGTRLSIL.

The CDR3 spells CASSQGRRDTEAFF. For the CDR3, the DNA is TGTGCCAGCAGCCAAGGAAGACGGGACACTGAAGCTTTCTTT. The chain combines TRBV14 with TRBJ1-1; D uncertain. Per germline, CDR1 SGHDN and CDR2 FVKESK. V shed 1 base and J shed 3 bases, with 9 bases lying between them. There are 14 residues in the CDR3.

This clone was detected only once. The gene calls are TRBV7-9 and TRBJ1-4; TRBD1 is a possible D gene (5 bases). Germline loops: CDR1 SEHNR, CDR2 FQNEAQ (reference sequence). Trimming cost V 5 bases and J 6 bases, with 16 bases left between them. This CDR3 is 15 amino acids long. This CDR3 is CASSPRGGVDEKLFF. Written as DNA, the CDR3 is TGTGCCAGCAGCCCCCGAGGAGGGGTGGATGAAAAACTGTTTTTT.

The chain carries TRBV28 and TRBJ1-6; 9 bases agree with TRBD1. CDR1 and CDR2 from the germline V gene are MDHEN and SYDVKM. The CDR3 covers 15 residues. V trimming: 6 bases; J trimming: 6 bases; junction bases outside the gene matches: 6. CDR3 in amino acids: CASSGGQGGNSPLHF. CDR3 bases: TGTGCCAGCAGCGGGGGACAGGGAGGTAATTCACCCCTCCACTTT.

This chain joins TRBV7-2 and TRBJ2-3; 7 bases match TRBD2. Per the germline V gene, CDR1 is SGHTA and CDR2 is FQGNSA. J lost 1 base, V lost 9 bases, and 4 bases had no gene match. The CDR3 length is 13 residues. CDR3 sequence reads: CASRRGGTDTQYF. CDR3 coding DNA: TGTGCCAGTCGACGGGGGGGCACAGATACGCAGTATTTT.

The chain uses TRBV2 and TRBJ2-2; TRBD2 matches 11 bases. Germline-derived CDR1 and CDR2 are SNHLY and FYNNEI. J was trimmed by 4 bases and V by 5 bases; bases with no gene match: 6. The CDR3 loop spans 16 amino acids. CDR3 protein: CASSRSGRDSTGELFF. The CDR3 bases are TGTGCCAGCAGTCGTAGCGGGAGGGATAGCACCGGGGAGCTGTTTTTT.

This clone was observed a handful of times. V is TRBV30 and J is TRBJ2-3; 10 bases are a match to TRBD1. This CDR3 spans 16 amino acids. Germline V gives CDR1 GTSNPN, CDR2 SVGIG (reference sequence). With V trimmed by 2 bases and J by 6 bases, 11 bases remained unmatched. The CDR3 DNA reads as TGTGCCTGGAGTTTAGTCCGGGACAGGGGAACGGATACGCAGTATTTT. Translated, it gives CAWSLVRDRGTDTQYF.

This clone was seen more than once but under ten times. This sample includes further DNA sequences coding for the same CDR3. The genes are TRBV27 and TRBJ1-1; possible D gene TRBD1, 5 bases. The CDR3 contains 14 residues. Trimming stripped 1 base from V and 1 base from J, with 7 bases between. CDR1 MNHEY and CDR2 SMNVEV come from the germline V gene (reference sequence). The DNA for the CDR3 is TGTGCCAGCAGTTTATGGGGCGGGAACACTGAAGCTTTCTTT. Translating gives CASSLWGGNTEAFF.

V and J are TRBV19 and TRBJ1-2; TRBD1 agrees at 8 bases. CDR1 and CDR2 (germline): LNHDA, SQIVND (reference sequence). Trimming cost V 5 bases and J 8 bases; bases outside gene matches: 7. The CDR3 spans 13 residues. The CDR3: CASSPDREGGYTF. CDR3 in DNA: TGTGCCAGTAGTCCGGACAGGGAAGGCGGCTACACCTTC.

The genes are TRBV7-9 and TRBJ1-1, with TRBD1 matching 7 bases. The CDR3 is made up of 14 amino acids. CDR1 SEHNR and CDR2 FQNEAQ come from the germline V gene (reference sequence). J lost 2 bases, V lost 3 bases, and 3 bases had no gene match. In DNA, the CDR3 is TGTGCCAGCAGCTTTCCAGGGGGTAACACTGAAGCTTTCTTT. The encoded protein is CASSFPGGNTEAFF.

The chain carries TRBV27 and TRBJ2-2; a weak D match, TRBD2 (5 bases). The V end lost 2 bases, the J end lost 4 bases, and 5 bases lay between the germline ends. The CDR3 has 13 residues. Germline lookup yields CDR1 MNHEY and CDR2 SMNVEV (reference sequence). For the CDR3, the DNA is TGTGCCAGCAGTTTAGAGGGCACCGGGGAGCTGTTTTTT. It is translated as CASSLEGTGELFF.

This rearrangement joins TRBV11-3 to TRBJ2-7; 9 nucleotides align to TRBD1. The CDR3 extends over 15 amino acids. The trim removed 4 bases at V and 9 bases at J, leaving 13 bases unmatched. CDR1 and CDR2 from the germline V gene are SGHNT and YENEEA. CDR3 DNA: TGTGCCAGCAGCTCCACCGGGACAGGGATCAGGATGCAGTACTTC. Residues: CASSSTGTGIRMQYF.

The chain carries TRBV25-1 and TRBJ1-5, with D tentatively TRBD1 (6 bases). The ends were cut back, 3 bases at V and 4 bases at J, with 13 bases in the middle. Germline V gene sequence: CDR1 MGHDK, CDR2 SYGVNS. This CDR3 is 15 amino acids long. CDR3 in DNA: TGTGCCAGCAGTGATGCAGGGGCGGTGAATCAGCCCCAGCATTTT. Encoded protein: CASSDAGAVNQPQHF.

CDR3 DNA sequence: TGTGCCATCAGTGAGCGGGGGACAGACCAAGAGACCCAGTACTTC. It specifies CAISERGTDQETQYF. The chain carries TRBV10-3 and TRBJ2-5, with D perhaps matching TRBD1 (7 bases). With 2 bases removed from V and 0 bases from J, the gap between germline ends came to 10 bases. The CDR3 is 15 residues long. The germline CDR1 and CDR2 sequences are ENHRY and SYGVKD.

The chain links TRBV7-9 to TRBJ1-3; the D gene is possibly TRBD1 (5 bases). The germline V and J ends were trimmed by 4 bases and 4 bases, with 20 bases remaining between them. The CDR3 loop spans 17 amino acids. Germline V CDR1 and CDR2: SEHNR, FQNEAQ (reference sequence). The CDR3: CASSSGLVEGPGNTIYF. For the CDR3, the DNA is TGTGCCAGCAGCTCCGGCCTGGTGGAGGGGCCCGGAAACACCATATATTTT.

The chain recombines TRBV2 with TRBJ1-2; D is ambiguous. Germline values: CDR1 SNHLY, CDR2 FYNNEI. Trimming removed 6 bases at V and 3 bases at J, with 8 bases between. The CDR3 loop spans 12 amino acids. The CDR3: CASRLFHYGYTF. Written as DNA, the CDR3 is TGTGCCAGCAGACTTTTTCACTATGGCTACACCTTC.

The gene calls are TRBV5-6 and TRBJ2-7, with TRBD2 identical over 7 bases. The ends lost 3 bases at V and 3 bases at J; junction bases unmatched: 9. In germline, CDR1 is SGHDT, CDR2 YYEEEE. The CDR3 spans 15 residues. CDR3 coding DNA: TGTGCCAGCAGCTCCCCGGGGGAGGGCCACTACGAGCAGTACTTC. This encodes CASSSPGEGHYEQYF.

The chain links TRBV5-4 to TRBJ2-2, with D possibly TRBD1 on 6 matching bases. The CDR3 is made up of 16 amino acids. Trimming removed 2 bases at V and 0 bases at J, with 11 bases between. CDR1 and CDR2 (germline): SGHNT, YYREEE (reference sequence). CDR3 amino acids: CASSFGTLANTGELFF. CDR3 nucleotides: TGTGCCAGCAGCTTCGGGACACTCGCGAACACCGGGGAGCTGTTTTTT.

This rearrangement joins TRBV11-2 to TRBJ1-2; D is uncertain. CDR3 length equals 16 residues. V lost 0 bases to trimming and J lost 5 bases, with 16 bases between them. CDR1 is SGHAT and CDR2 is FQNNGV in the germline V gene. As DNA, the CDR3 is TGTGCCAGCAGCTTAGATCAGGCAGGCGGCGGGTATGGCTACACCTTC. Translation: CASSLDQAGGGYGYTF.

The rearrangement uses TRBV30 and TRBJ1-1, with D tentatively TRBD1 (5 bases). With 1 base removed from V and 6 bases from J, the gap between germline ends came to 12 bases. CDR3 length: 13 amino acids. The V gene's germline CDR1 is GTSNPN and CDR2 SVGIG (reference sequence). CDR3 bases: TGTGCCTGGAGTGGGGGGGGGAAGGCTGAAGCTTTCTTT. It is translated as CAWSGGGKAEAFF.

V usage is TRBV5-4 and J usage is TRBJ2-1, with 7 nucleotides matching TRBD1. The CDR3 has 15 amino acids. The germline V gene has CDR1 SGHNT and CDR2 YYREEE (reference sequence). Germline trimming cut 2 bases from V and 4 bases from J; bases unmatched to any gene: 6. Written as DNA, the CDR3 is TGTGCCAGCAGCTTTCCGGGACAGACATACAATGAGCAGTTCTTC. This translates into CASSFPGQTYNEQFF.

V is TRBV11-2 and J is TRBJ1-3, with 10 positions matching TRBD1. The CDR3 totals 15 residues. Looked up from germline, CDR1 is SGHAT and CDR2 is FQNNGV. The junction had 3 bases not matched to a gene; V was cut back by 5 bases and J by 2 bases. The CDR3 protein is CASSRQGAPGNTIYF. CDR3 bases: TGTGCCAGCAGCCGACAGGGGGCGCCTGGAAACACCATATATTTT.

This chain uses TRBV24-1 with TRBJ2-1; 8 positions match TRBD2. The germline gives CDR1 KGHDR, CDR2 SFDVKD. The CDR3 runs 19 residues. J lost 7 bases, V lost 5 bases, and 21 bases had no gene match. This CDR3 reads CATSGRTSRSQKSPNEQFF. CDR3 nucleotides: TGTGCCACCAGTGGACGGACTAGCCGCAGCCAAAAATCTCCGAATGAGCAGTTCTTC.